What follows describes a single T cell receptor (beta chain). Its specificity is unknown. This specimen comes from a study of cytomegalovirus exposure and HLA in healthy donors. Study-wide results and limits: Reports indicated that the classifier achieved high specificity and sensitivity in diagnosing cytomegalovirus status. According to the study, 160 or so TCR beta chains were cytomegalovirus-associated. For most TCR beta V segments, an earlier analysis put the productive rate at about 87% or about 30% of the time.

PCR employed 60 Vbeta and 13 Jbeta primers. This table comes from immunoSEQ multiplex PCR, and its TCRdb copy is limited to in-frame clones, with some not included. The sample table includes about 59,000 clones. The V segment lost 5 bases and the J segment 3 bases; nucleotides outside the gene matches: 3. Germline CDR1 is SGHNT and CDR2 is YYREEE (reference sequence). This CDR3 contains 15 residues. This chain uses TRBV5-4 with TRBJ2-7; 15 nucleotides line up with TRBD2. The receptor comes from a man aged 25 to 40 in good health and CMV-seropositive. Sequenced material: PBMCs. CDR3 protein: CASSRTSGGDYEQYF. The CDR3, as DNA: TGTGCCAGCAGTCGGACTAGCGGGGGGGACTACGAGCAGTACTTC.